This T cell receptor beta chain derives from a study of PD-1 blockade in classical Hodgkin lymphoma. General study findings and limits: In newly diagnosed patients, baseline TCR diversity was reportedly below that of healthy donors.

Documented time point: cycle 4 day 1 (C4D1), after five to seven weeks of nivolumab. All patients relapsed after autologous stem cell transplantation, and brentuximab vedotin exposure varied. Magnetic negative selection was used to purify CD4+ T cells from PBMCs that had been thawed. Best responses were complete response, partial response or progressive disease. Germline V CDR1 and CDR2: LGHNT, FRNRAP. Deletions cut 0 bases from V and 6 bases from J, with 11 bases between. CDR3 size: 15 residues. A note on this clone: The antigen is not known.

Clones were read by immunoSEQ multiplex PCR, and TCRdb kept only the in-frame ones, dropping some. The table includes fewer than 35,000 clones, about 86% detected once. This sequence originates from a human donor with classical Hodgkin lymphoma. Sequencing used CD4+ T cells from blood, obtained before the fourth cycle of nivolumab. The chain couples TRBV12-5 to TRBJ2-2; maybe TRBD2 (5 bases). The chain's CDR3 is CASGLVLGPPGELFF. The CDR3, as DNA: TGTGCTAGTGGTTTGGTACTAGGCCCACCCGGGGAGCTGTTTTTT. Full variable domain (remainder filled in from reference TRBV12-5 and TRBJ2-2): DARVTQTPRHKVTEMGQEVTMRCQPILGHNTVFWYRQTMMQGLELLAYFRNRAPLDDSGMPKDRFSAEMPDATLATLKIQPSEPRDSAVYFCASGLVLGPPGELFFGEGSRLTVL.